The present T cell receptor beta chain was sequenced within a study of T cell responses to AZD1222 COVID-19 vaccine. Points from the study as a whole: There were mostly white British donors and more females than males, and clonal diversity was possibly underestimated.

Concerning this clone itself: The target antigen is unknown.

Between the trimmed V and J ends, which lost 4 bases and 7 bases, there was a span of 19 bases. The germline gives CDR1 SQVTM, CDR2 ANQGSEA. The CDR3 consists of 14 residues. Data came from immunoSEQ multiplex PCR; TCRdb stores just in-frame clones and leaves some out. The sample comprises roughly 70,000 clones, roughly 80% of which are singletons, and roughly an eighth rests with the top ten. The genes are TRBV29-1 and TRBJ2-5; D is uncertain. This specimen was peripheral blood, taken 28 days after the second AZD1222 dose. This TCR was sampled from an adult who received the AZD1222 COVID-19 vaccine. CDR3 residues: CSVGLSRPVWTQYF. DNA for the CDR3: TGCAGCGTTGGTCTGTCGAGGCCAGTGTGGACCCAGTACTTC.